These 16 T cell receptor beta chains came from one sample sequenced in a study of tissue T cells after allogeneic stem cell transplantation. The assay was immunoSEQ multiplex PCR, and TCRdb's table has in-frame clones only and misses some. The data show approximately 4,700 clones, less than 55% seen once. Described time point: mouse harvest day 14 after allogeneic transplant. Each mouse received 10^7 T-cell-depleted marrow cells plus 10^6 splenic CD5+ T cells by tail vein. Input material: gut tissue. Receptor source: a female BALB/c mouse given C57BL/6 T cells with graft-versus-host disease after an allogeneic hematopoietic cell transplant.

This clone was detected a few times. Germline and genes: mouse. The missing CDR3 end, 1 residue past where the read stops, is filled in from the germline J gene. V gene TRBV16 combines with J gene TRBJ2-1; D is unresolved. Trimming took 3 bases from V and 9 from J, leaving 6 bases between them. The CDR3 is made up of 11 amino acids. In germline, CDR1 is SGHSA, CDR2 FRNQAP. The sequenced part of the CDR3 DNA is TGTGCAAGCAGCTTCCCGGGTGAGCAGTTC. Translating gives CASSFPGEQF. The whole CDR3 region reads CASSFPGEQFF.

This clone was observed a handful of times. Genes here carry mouse names. CDR3 sequence: CTCSARDRGNSDYTF. The part of the CDR3 DNA that was read is TGCACCTGCAGTGCGCGGGACAGGGGGAACTCCGACTACACC. This chain uses TRBV1 with TRBJ1-2; the match to TRBD1 covers 11 bases. The DNA ends 1 residue before the CDR3 does, and the rest of the CDR3 is filled in from the germline J gene. Unmatched junction bases numbered 2, after V lost 3 bases and J lost 2 bases. There are 15 residues in the CDR3. Germline V CDR1 and CDR2: NSQYPW, LRSPGD (reference sequence).

With regard to this clone: Mouse gene names apply. Read data end 1 residue before the CDR3 end; the end is taken from the germline J gene. The chain couples TRBV3 to TRBJ2-7; 10 bases align to TRBD1. The CDR3 covers 14 residues. The V gene end was trimmed by 1 base and the J gene end by 7 bases; junction bases not matched to a gene: 4. Looked up from germline, CDR1 is SNHLY and CDR2 is FYNGKV (reference sequence). The sequenced CDR3 bases are TGTGCCAGCAGCTTAGGACAGGGGGCGAGAGAACAGTAC. Encoded protein: CASSLGQGAREQY. The whole CDR3 protein is CASSLGQGAREQYF.

This clone was counted a few times. All gene names here are mouse names. The observed sequence ends 1 residue before the CDR3 terminus, with the missing tail filled in from the germline J gene. The chain joins TRBV13-2 to TRBJ1-2; tentatively, D is TRBD1 (5 bases). The CDR3 loop spans 14 amino acids. The V and J ends lost 0 bases and 4 bases respectively, with 10 bases between them. CDR1 and CDR2 from the germline V gene are NNHNN and SYGAGS (reference sequence). Incomplete CDR3 DNA: TGTGCCAGCGGTGATGTCAGGGCGGGCTCCGACTACACC. Protein product: CASGDVRAGSDYT. In full, the CDR3 reads CASGDVRAGSDYTF.

In regard to this clone: The gene symbols are mouse symbols. Sequencing ends 1 residue short of the CDR3 end; the germline J gene provides the rest. The rearrangement joins TRBV1 to TRBJ2-7; TRBD2 matches 11 bases. After removal of 1 base from V and 1 base from J, the junction contained 3 bases not matched to a gene. Germline values: CDR1 NSQYPW, CDR2 LRSPGD (reference sequence). This CDR3 region has 16 residues. This CDR3 is CTCSAGRDWGSYEQYF. The sequenced CDR3 bases are TGCACCTGCAGTGCAGGCCGGGACTGGGGGTCCTATGAACAGTAC.

This clone was seen more than once but under ten times. Gene names follow the mouse nomenclature. The read finishes 1 residue shy of the CDR3 end, and the germline J gene is used to complete it. V usage is TRBV26 and J usage is TRBJ2-7, with D maybe TRBD2 (6 bases). CDR1 and CDR2 (germline): KGHPV, FQNQEV (reference sequence). The V and J ends lost 3 bases and 4 bases respectively, with 10 bases between them. CDR3 size: 13 residues. The chain's CDR3 is CASSLTLGYEQYF. Partial CDR3 DNA: TGTGCCAGCAGTCTTACCCTGGGGTATGAACAGTAC.

As for this clone: Gene names are mouse gene names. The CDR3 extends 1 residue past the end of the read, so its final part is completed from the germline J gene. This chain links TRBV16 with TRBJ2-7; D might be TRBD1 (5 bases). Trimming pared 3 bases from V and 6 bases from J, leaving 9 bases between. Germline V gene lookup returns CDR1 SGHSA and CDR2 FRNQAP. The CDR3 length is 12 residues. This CDR3 is CASSFRRGEQYF. Incomplete CDR3 DNA: TGTGCAAGCAGCTTCCGGAGGGGTGAACAGTAC.

Concerning this clone: Gene names are mouse gene names. With the read ending 1 residue before the CDR3 end, the germline J gene is used to fill in that end. The gene calls are TRBV29 and TRBJ2-5, with 11 nucleotides matching TRBD2. Germline values: CDR1 MSHET, CDR2 SYDVDS. The CDR3 extends over 13 amino acids. J was trimmed by 8 bases and V by 3 bases; bases with no gene match: 1. The sequenced part of the CDR3 DNA is TGTGCTAGCAGTTTTGACTGGGGGGGCACCCAGTAC. Translating it yields CASSFDWGGTQY. The full CDR3 is CASSFDWGGTQYF.

With respect to this clone: The gene symbols are mouse symbols. The DNA ends 1 residue before the CDR3 does, and the rest of the CDR3 is filled in from the germline J gene. The rearrangement uses TRBV2 and TRBJ2-5; weak D call: TRBD1 (6 bases). V dropped 0 bases and J dropped 2 bases, with 6 bases sitting between them. Germline V gives CDR1 LGHNA, CDR2 YSYQKL. The length of the CDR3 is 14 residues. The CDR3 reads CASSQDRGQDTQYF. CDR3 DNA (partial): TGTGCCAGCAGCCAAGACAGGGGCCAAGACACCCAGTAC. Full variable domain (missing parts from reference TRBV2 and TRBJ2-5): DPKIIQKPKYLVAVTGSEKILICEQYLGHNAMYWYRQSAKKPLEFMFSYSYQKLMDNQTASSRFQPQSSKKNHLDLQITALKPDDSATYFCASSQDRGQDTQYFGPGTRLLVL.

This clone counts as medium-sized. Genes here carry mouse names. From the germline J gene comes the end of the CDR3, since the read stops 1 residue before it. This chain joins TRBV26 and TRBJ1-1; D may be TRBD1 (6 bases). The germline CDR1 and CDR2 sequences are KGHPV and FQNQEV (reference sequence). This CDR3 is built from 12 residues. The V gene lost 6 bases and the J gene lost 3 bases, with 8 bases spanning the gap. CDR3 DNA, as far as it was read: TGTGCCAGCAGGGACAGACACACAGAAGTCTTC. Translating it yields CASRDRHTEVF. The CDR3, in full, reads CASRDRHTEVFF.

This clone qualifies as medium-sized. These gene names are mouse names. Read coverage stops 1 residue before the CDR3 terminus; the germline J gene supplies the remainder. The J gene is TRBJ2-7, the V gene TRBV13-2, with TRBD1 identical over 9 bases. Unmatched junction bases numbered 2, after V lost 0 bases and J lost 4 bases. In germline, CDR1 is NNHNN, CDR2 SYGAGS (reference sequence). CDR3 length: 14 residues. The CDR3 bases that were read are TGTGCCAGCGGTGATGGGACAGGGGCTTATGAACAGTAC. Residues: CASGDGTGAYEQY. In full, the CDR3 reads CASGDGTGAYEQYF.

This clone is categorized as medium-sized. Mouse names are used for the genes. The CDR3 end is not reached by the read, which stops 1 residue before it; the germline J gene fills it in. The chain couples TRBV3 to TRBJ1-4, with 10 bases that match TRBD1. This CDR3 contains 15 residues. The germline V gene encodes CDR1 SNHLY and CDR2 FYNGKV (reference sequence). With V trimmed by 0 bases and J by 7 bases, 2 bases remained unmatched. The CDR3 bases that were read are TGTGCCAGCAGCTTAGCGGGACAGGGGATCGAAAGATTATTT. This translates into CASSLAGQGIERLF. The entire CDR3 reads CASSLAGQGIERLFF.

Turning to this clone: The genes and germline here are from mouse. The CDR3 sequence: CASSYQGYTLYF. The sequenced part of the CDR3 DNA is TGTGCCAGCAGCTATCAGGGGTACACCTTGTAC. The V gene is TRBV4, the J gene TRBJ2-4; D possibly corresponds to TRBD1 (6 bases). The CDR3 is cut off 1 residue early in the read; its end comes from the germline J gene. This CDR3 region has 12 residues. Looked up from germline, CDR1 is LGHDT and CDR2 is YNNKQL (reference sequence). Trimming cost V 3 bases and J 7 bases, with 8 bases left between them.

Concerning this clone itself: Genes here carry mouse names. The CDR3 end is not reached by the read, which stops 1 residue before it; the germline J gene fills it in. The chain uses TRBV26 and TRBJ1-4; the D is unclear. The CDR3 contains 12 residues. The germline V gene has CDR1 KGHPV and CDR2 FQNQEV (reference sequence). V was cut by 4 bases and J by 4 bases, with 4 bases left in between. The CDR3 DNA, read in part, is TGTGCCAGCAGTCGCAACAACGAAAGATTATTT. Translated: CASSRNNERLF. The whole CDR3 sequence reads CASSRNNERLFF.

About this clone itself: Mouse gene names and germline throughout. The read terminates 1 residue ahead of where the CDR3 ends, so the germline J gene completes it. This rearrangement joins TRBV5 to TRBJ1-1; D perhaps matches TRBD1 (5 bases). Trimming took off 0 bases at V and 0 bases at J, with 8 bases between the two ends. This CDR3 has 15 residues. The germline gives CDR1 LGHNA, CDR2 YNLKQL (reference sequence). The CDR3 bases that were read are TGTGCCAGCAGCCAAGATGGACAAGCAAACACAGAAGTCTTC. Its protein is CASSQDGQANTEVF. The whole CDR3 sequence reads CASSQDGQANTEVFF.

This clone showed up just once. Gene names are the mouse ones. The CDR3 goes on 1 residue after the read ends, and that part is filled in from the germline J gene. The genes are TRBV15 and TRBJ1-1; maybe TRBD1 (5 bases). CDR1 and CDR2 (germline): SGHND, FRSKSL. The CDR3 covers 14 residues. The V gene lost 3 bases and the J gene lost 0 bases, with 8 bases spanning the gap. CDR3 sequence reads: CASSLQGANTEVFF. The sequenced CDR3 bases are TGTGCCAGCAGTTTGCAGGGAGCAAACACAGAAGTCTTC. Variable domain in full (rest from reference TRBV15 and TRBJ1-1): DAGVTQTPRHEVAEKGQTIILKCEPVSGHNDLFWYRQTKIQGLELLSYFRSKSLMEDGGAFKDRFKAEMLNSSFSTLKIQPTEPKDSAVYLCASSLQGANTEVFFGKGTRLTVV.